This TCR beta chain was profiled in a study of early T cells in non-severe SARS-CoV-2 infection. Study-wide context: Sequencing of unsorted whole blood was done on bulk RNA, leaving chains unpaired.

This clonotype was detected only a few times. This CDR3 spans 17 amino acids. Germline assignment: CDR1 SGHRS and CDR2 YFSETQ. Unmatched junction bases numbered 7, after V lost 1 base and J lost 0 bases. Individual cDNA molecules were tagged with unique molecular identifiers, the study reported. MiXCR, run by TCRdb on the 5' RACE reads, gives a single entry per CDR3 protein. The data show about 110,000 distinct CDR3 sequences, about an eighth seen once. The V and J genes are TRBV5-1 and TRBJ2-3; 8 nucleotides line up with TRBD2. The receptor was derived from an adult who was a healthcare worker with PCR-confirmed SARS-CoV-2 infection or an uninfected control (not recorded which). The sample was whole blood. CDR3 DNA: TGCGCCAGCAGCTTGATGGCTAGCGGGTCTAGCACAGATACGCAGTATTTT. Translated: CASSLMASGSSTDTQYF.